Included here is one TCR beta chain sequence, with context. Its antigen is not yet known. No clone much larger than this one lies a single base away; base qualities are absent. These data come from a study of blood T cell repertoires in COVID-19 (dated by TCRdb to 2020 to 2021). Concerning the study at large: Samples covering the acute and convalescent phases of COVID-19 were provided by collaborators in the United States, Italy and Spain. The material from the prospective study consisted of cDNA or gDNA derived from T cells, B-cell-depleted T cells, or PBMCs. Deeply sampled blood TCRbeta repertoires from subjects exposed to, actively infected with, or recovered from COVID-19 were included in the dataset. The repertoires were released in a freely available public database meant as a resource for research on the immune response to SARS-CoV-2. Samples came from the ongoing ImmuneRACE study (first 160 participants) plus 1,254 subjects from 6 global collaborators. The sample metadata nearly always contained a de-identified subject ID, COVID-19 status, age in years and sex. Where HLA class I and class II types were available, the types were taken from metadata supplied by the sample provider, not from assay-based typing. What the research found in general, with its limitations: The amount of clinical and demographic metadata varied by source and participant and was provided uncurated.

The collaborating institutions used their own protocols to collect whole blood in K2EDTA tubes. Collaborator samples were shipped for TCRbeta analysis as frozen whole blood, isolated PBMCs, or DNA extracted from either sample type. The immunoSEQ Assay, a bias-controlled multiplex PCR, was used to amplify TCRbeta CDR3 regions from genomic DNA. Concerning the study's data processing: Within the assay, amplification of reference gene primers was used to estimate how many nucleated cells each sample contained. To quantify the absolute abundance of each unique TCRbeta CDR3 rearrangement, sequence reads were collapsed and filtered. For each sample, productive Simpson clonality was calculated by taking the square root of Simpson's diversity index across productive rearrangements. Sourced from immuneACCESS, this table was stored by TCRdb with only in-frame sequences that have V and J called. A share of the clones is absent; for the studies checked, an unresolved V gene accounts for under half, and the remainder has no known explanation. V and J calls and clone size are given by that table; D and trimming were obtained from the DNA. The sample has 250,000 or so clones on record, about four fifths of them singletons. About 10% of the sample is held by the ten biggest clonotypes.

Spanning cysteine to phenylalanine, the CDR3 consists of 13 amino acids. The sequence is cut down to CDR3 DNA, 39 bases in frame from base 1. V is cut by 5 bases and J by 5 bases, and the space between the germline ends is 10 bases. The V gene is TRBV12-3 or TRBV12-4 and the J gene is TRBJ1-5; TRBD1 is a weak D gene call, 5 bases matching. This receptor was taken from a man older than 75 with acute or convalescent COVID-19. The specimen sequenced was peripheral blood. The base sequence is TGTGCCAGCAGTGGGTCAGGGCATCAGCCCCAGCATTTT. Its translation reads: CASSGSGHQPQHF.